This T cell receptor (beta chain) was observed in a study of cytomegalovirus exposure and HLA in healthy donors. Whole-study results and caveats: Researchers reported from a later analysis that most CMV-associated TCR beta chains appeared HLA-restricted. Across all donors, roughly uniform sequencing depth was an assumption of the presence/absence analyses.

A remark on this clone: Its antigen is not known.

V gave up 3 bases and J gave up 1 base; unmatched junction bases: 6. CDR1 MDHEN and CDR2 SYDVKM come from the germline V gene. The CDR3 has 19 residues. The PCR was carried out with 60 Vbeta primers and 13 Jbeta primers. Generated by immunoSEQ multiplex PCR, the TCRdb table keeps only in-frame clones and is missing some. The profile shows around 120,000 clones, roughly 80% of them singletons. Sequencing was carried out using PBMCs. This clonotype was sampled from a man in his fifties or sixties in good health and CMV-seropositive. The gene calls are TRBV28 and TRBJ2-6; the match to TRBD2 covers 13 bases. CDR3 protein: CASSLRLAGGSSGANVLTF. CDR3 in DNA: TGTGCCAGCAGTTTGAGACTAGCGGGGGGTTCGTCTGGGGCCAACGTCCTGACTTTC.